The rows below give T cell receptor beta chains drawn from one sample of a study of blood T cell repertoires in COVID-19. TCRdb keeps only in-frame clones here, not all; method: immunoSEQ multiplex PCR. The table records about 210,000 clones, 81% of them present only once. The sample was PBMCs or T cells enriched from blood (not recorded which). Every receptor here comes from a woman between 50 and 59 years old with acute COVID-19. CDR3s include the opening cysteine and the closing phenylalanine or tryptophan. A D gene is named only where the DNA matches it firmly. The listing skips clone size in some rows; elsewhere it reads once, few, many or a size class.

d_call j_call clone_size v_call cdr3_aa cdr3_nt
TRBD1 TRBJ2-5 once TRBV6-5 CASSYSERTGPETQYF TGTGCCAGCAGTTACTCGGAAAGGACAGGGCCAGAGACCCAGTACTTC
. TRBJ1-3 . TRBV28 CASALYGGNTIYF TGTGCCAGCGCCTTATATGGCGGAAACACCATATATTTT
. TRBJ2-5 once TRBV21-1 CASTPPPSGSIAGETQYF TGTGCCAGCACTCCCCCGCCTAGCGGGAGTATAGCCGGGGAGACCCAGTACTTC
. TRBJ1-5 once TRBV5-5 CASSPWAGNQPQHF TGTGCCAGCAGCCCTTGGGCAGGAAATCAGCCCCAGCATTTT
TRBD2 TRBJ2-2 . TRBV7-9 CAGQTSADTGELFF TGTGCCGGACAAACTAGCGCCGACACCGGGGAGCTGTTTTTT
TRBD1 TRBJ1-1 . TRBV7-2 CASSAGTANTEAFF TGTGCCAGCAGCGCCGGGACAGCAAACACTGAAGCTTTCTTT
. TRBJ2-1 . TRBV3-1/TRBV3-2 CASSLGVSIGGNEQFF TGTGCCAGCAGCCTCGGGGTATCCATTGGGGGGAATGAGCAGTTCTTC
TRBD1 TRBJ1-5 . TRBV28 CASSSDREGQPQHF TGTGCCAGCAGTTCAGACAGGGAAGGTCAGCCCCAGCATTTT
. TRBJ2-2 . TRBV27 CASRTYTVDTGELFF TGTGCCAGCAGGACTTACACGGTGGACACCGGGGAGCTGTTTTTT
. TRBJ1-5 . TRBV19 CASSSQGGSNQPQHF TGTGCCAGTAGTTCCCAGGGAGGAAGCAATCAGCCCCAGCATTTT
TRBD1 TRBJ1-2 . TRBV28 CASSPIVQGEHYGYTF TGTGCCAGCAGTCCCATTGTACAGGGGGAGCACTATGGCTACACCTTC
. TRBJ1-3 . TRBV13 CASSFRGPSSGNTIYF TGTGCCAGCAGCTTTCGGGGTCCCAGCTCTGGAAACACCATATATTTT
. TRBJ1-2 . TRBV7-2 CASSLDRAGGYTF TGTGCCAGCAGCTTAGACAGGGCAGGCGGCTACACCTTC
. TRBJ1-1 . TRBV7-2 CASSPSGTEAFF TGTGCCAGCAGCCCTAGTGGGACAGAAGCTTTCTTT
TRBD2 TRBJ2-7 . TRBV9 CASSVGPSGNYEQYF TGTGCCAGCAGCGTAGGTCCTAGCGGGAACTACGAGCAGTACTTC
TRBD1 TRBJ2-2 few TRBV2 CASSDETGVTGELFF TGTGCCAGCAGTGATGAGACAGGGGTCACCGGGGAGCTGTTTTTT
. TRBJ1-4 . TRBV7-9 CASSPTEGTNEKLFF TGTGCCAGCAGCCCAACAGAAGGAACTAATGAAAAACTGTTTTTT
. TRBJ1-5 . TRBV28 CASSLTAGVNQPQHF TGTGCCAGCAGTCTTACAGCCGGTGTCAATCAGCCCCAGCATTTT
. TRBJ1-4 . TRBV10-3 CAIGPGQGNEKLFF TGTGCGATCGGGCCGGGGCAGGGGAATGAAAAACTGTTTTTT
TRBD1 TRBJ1-5 . TRBV6-5 CASSSGAGGQPQHF TGTGCCAGCAGCTCTGGGGCAGGGGGTCAGCCCCAGCATTTT
TRBD1 TRBJ1-2 . TRBV6-2/TRBV6-3 CASSTGQSVPSYYGYTF TGTGCCAGCAGTACGGGACAGAGCGTACCTTCCTACTATGGCTACACCTTC
TRBD2 TRBJ2-7 few TRBV3-1/TRBV3-2 CASSQDSHSGRIGYEQYF TGTGCCAGCAGCCAAGATTCTCATAGCGGGAGAATCGGCTACGAGCAGTACTTC
. TRBJ2-3 . TRBV5-1 CASSFAPSATDTQYF TGCGCCAGCAGCTTTGCCCCGAGTGCCACTGATACGCAGTATTTT
TRBD2 TRBJ2-3 . TRBV11-2 CASEVSGRALDTQYF TGTGCCAGCGAAGTTAGCGGGAGGGCCTTAGATACGCAGTATTTT
. TRBJ1-2 . TRBV10-3 CAISSGTPNYGYTF TGTGCCATCAGTAGTGGCACCCCTAACTATGGCTACACCTTC
. TRBJ2-3 . TRBV7-9 CASSLEGGTDTQYF TGTGCCAGCAGCTTAGAGGGGGGCACAGATACGCAGTATTTT
. TRBJ2-7 . TRBV18 CASSPGQEQSQYF TGTGCCAGCTCACCGGGGCAGGAACAGTCACAGTACTTC
TRBD1 TRBJ1-5 once TRBV7-9 CASSQQGVNQPQHF TGTGCCAGCAGCCAACAGGGGGTCAACCAGCCCCAGCATTTT
. TRBJ1-4 . TRBV10-3 CAISGQGMGNEKLFF TGTGCCATCAGTGGGCAGGGCATGGGGAATGAAAAACTGTTTTTT
. TRBJ2-6 . TRBV7-2 CASSKGPGNSGANVLTF TGTGCCAGCAGCAAAGGCCCCGGGAACTCTGGGGCCAACGTCCTGACTTTC
TRBD2 TRBJ2-5 . TRBV11-2 CASRLAGGRQETQYF TGTGCCAGCCGTCTAGCGGGGGGCCGACAAGAGACCCAGTACTTC
TRBD1 TRBJ1-2 . TRBV18 CASSPVTGDGYTF TGTGCCAGCTCACCCGTAACAGGGGATGGCTACACCTTC
. TRBJ2-3 . TRBV9 CASSVYGGSTDTQYF TGTGCCAGCAGCGTATACGGGGGTAGCACAGATACGCAGTATTTT
. TRBJ2-3 many TRBV18 CASSLPERTQYF TGTGCCAGCTCCCTCCCGGAGCGAACGCAGTATTTT
TRBD1 TRBJ1-4 . TRBV7-9 CASSSDVTGAGGLFF TGTGCCAGCAGTTCCGACGTTACAGGGGCCGGAGGACTGTTTTTT
. TRBJ2-7 few TRBV7-2 CASSTTELYEQYF TGTGCCAGCAGCACCACGGAGTTGTACGAGCAGTACTTC
TRBD1 TRBJ2-7 . TRBV7-2 CASSTDRGRSEQYF TGTGCCAGCAGCACGGACAGGGGACGCTCGGAGCAGTACTTC
TRBD1 TRBJ1-2 once TRBV4-1 CASTHGTVNYGYTF TGCGCCAGCACCCACGGGACAGTCAACTATGGCTACACCTTC
. TRBJ1-5 once TRBV25-1 CASSEFLTGGVNQPQHF TGTGCCAGCAGTGAATTCTTAACGGGGGGTGTAAATCAGCCCCAGCATTTT
TRBD1 TRBJ1-6 . TRBV18 CASSGTASSYNSPLHF TGTGCCAGCTCCGGGACAGCCAGCTCCTATAATTCACCCCTCCACTTT
TRBD2 TRBJ2-1 . TRBV30 CAWSVASGDYNEQFF TGTGCCTGGAGTGTCGCTAGCGGAGACTACAATGAGCAGTTCTTC
. TRBJ2-5 . TRBV7-2 CASTSNPRRAAPQETQYF TGTGCCAGCACCTCAAACCCCAGGCGGGCAGCACCCCAAGAGACCCAGTACTTC
. TRBJ2-1 . TRBV4-2 CASSPDPRAGDNEQFF TGTGCCAGCAGCCCCGACCCAAGAGCGGGTGACAATGAGCAGTTCTTC
. TRBJ1-2 once TRBV5-4 CASSLKELIYGYTF TGTGCCAGCAGCTTAAAGGAGCTCATCTATGGCTACACCTTC
TRBD1 TRBJ1-2 . TRBV30 CAWVGQGNYGYTF TGTGCCTGGGTCGGACAGGGGAACTATGGCTACACCTTC